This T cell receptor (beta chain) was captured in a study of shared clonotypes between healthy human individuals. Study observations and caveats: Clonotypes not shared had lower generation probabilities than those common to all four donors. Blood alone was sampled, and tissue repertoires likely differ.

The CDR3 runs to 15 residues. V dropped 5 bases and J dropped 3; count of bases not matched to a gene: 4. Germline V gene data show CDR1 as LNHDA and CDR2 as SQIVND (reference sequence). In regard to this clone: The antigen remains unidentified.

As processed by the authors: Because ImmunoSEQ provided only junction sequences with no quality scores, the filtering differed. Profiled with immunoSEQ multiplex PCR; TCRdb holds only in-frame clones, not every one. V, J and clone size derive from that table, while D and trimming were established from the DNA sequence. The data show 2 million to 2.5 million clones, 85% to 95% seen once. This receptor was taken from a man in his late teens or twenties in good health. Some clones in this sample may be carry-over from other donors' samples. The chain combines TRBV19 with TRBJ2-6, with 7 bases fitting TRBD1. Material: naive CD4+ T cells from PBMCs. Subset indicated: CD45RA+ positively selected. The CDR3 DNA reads TGTGCCAGTAGTCTACAGGGGCTTGGGGCCAACGTCCTGACTTTC. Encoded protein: CASSLQGLGANVLTF.